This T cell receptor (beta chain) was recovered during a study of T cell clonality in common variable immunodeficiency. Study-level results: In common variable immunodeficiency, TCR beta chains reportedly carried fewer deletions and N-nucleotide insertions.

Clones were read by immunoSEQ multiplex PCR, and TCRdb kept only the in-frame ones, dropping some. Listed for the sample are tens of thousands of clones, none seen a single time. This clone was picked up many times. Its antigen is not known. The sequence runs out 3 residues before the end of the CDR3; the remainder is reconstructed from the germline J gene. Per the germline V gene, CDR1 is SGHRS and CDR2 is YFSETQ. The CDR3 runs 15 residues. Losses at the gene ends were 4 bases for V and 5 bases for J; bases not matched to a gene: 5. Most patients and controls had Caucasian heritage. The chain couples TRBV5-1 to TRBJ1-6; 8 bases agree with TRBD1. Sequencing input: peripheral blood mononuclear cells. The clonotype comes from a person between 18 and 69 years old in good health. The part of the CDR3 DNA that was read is TGCGCCAGCAGCACCCGGACAGGGAATAATTCACCC. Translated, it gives CASSTRTGNNSP. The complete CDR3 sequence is CASSTRTGNNSPLHF.